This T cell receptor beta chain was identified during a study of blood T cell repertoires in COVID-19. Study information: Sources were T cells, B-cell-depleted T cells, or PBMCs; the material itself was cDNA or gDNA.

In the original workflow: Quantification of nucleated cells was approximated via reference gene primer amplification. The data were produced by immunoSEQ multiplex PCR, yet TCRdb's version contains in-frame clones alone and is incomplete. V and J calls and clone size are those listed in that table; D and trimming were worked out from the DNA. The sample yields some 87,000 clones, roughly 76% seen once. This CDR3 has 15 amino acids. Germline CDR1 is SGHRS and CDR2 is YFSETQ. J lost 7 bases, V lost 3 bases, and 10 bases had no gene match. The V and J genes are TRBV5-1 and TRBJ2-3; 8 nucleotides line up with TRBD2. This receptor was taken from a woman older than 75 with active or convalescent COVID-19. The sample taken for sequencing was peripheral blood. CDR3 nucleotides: TGCGCCAGCAGCTCCTCTACGGGGGGGCCGCATACGCAGTATTTT. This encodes CASSSSTGGPHTQYF.